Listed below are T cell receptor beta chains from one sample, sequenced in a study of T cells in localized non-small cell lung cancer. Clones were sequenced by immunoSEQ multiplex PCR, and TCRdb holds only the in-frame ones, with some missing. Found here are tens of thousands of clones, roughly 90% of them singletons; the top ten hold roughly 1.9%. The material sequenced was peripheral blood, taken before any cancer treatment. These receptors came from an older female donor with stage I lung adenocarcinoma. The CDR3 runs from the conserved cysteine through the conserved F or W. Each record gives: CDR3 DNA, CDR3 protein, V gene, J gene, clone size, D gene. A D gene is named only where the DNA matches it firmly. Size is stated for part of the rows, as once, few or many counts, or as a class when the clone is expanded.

CDR3 DNA: TGTGCCAGCAGTACTACCGGGACAGCCTACGAGCAGTACTTC
CDR3 protein: CASSTTGTAYEQYF
V gene: TRBV6-6
J gene: TRBJ2-7
clone size: .
D gene: TRBD1

CDR3 DNA: TGTGCCAGCGGTGGGGGGGCCAATATGTGGAACACTGAAGCTTTCTTT
CDR3 protein: CASGGGANMWNTEAFF
V gene: TRBV2
J gene: TRBJ1-1
clone size: .
D gene: .

CDR3 DNA: TGTGCCAGCAGCCCCATTGGTAGGAAACCGATCACAGATACGCAGTATTTT
CDR3 protein: CASSPIGRKPITDTQYF
V gene: TRBV7-9
J gene: TRBJ2-3
clone size: .
D gene: .

CDR3 DNA: TGTGCCAGCAGCTTGGGCAGGGTGGAGAATCAGCCCCAGCATTTT
CDR3 protein: CASSLGRVENQPQHF
V gene: TRBV5-8
J gene: TRBJ1-5
clone size: .
D gene: .

CDR3 DNA: TGCGCCAGCAGCTTGAACCTCTCGGGCCGGGAGCAGTACTTC
CDR3 protein: CASSLNLSGREQYF
V gene: TRBV5-1
J gene: TRBJ2-7
clone size: .
D gene: .

CDR3 DNA: TGTGCCAGTACTCCCACAGGGGCTCTCGGAGCTTTCTTT
CDR3 protein: CASTPTGALGAFF
V gene: TRBV19
J gene: TRBJ1-1
clone size: .
D gene: TRBD1

CDR3 DNA: TGTGCCAGCAGTTTAGGGATAATGAACACTGAAGCTTTCTTT
CDR3 protein: CASSLGIMNTEAFF
V gene: TRBV27
J gene: TRBJ1-1
clone size: .
D gene: .

CDR3 DNA: TGTGCCAGCAGCTTAACCACAGGTCCCTATGGCTACACCTTC
CDR3 protein: CASSLTTGPYGYTF
V gene: TRBV7-8
J gene: TRBJ1-2
clone size: .
D gene: .

CDR3 DNA: TGTGCCAGCAGTTTAGGGTTCGGCGGCACAGATACGCAGTATTTT
CDR3 protein: CASSLGFGGTDTQYF
V gene: TRBV28
J gene: TRBJ2-3
clone size: .
D gene: .

CDR3 DNA: TGTGCCAGCAGTCCCCCGAGGCGACAGGTCGGGGAGCTGTTTTTT
CDR3 protein: CASSPPRRQVGELFF
V gene: TRBV28
J gene: TRBJ2-2
clone size: .
D gene: .

CDR3 DNA: TGTGCCAGTACCCCTGGGGGCAGTATGGGCTATGGCTACACCTTC
CDR3 protein: CASTPGGSMGYGYTF
V gene: TRBV19
J gene: TRBJ1-2
clone size: .
D gene: .

CDR3 DNA: TGTGCCAGCAGCGTAGAAGGGGGCTCCTACAATGAGCAGTTCTTC
CDR3 protein: CASSVEGGSYNEQFF
V gene: TRBV9
J gene: TRBJ2-1
clone size: once
D gene: .

CDR3 DNA: TGTGCCAGCAGCTTGTGGGGGGCAGGTTCTGGAAACACCATATATTTT
CDR3 protein: CASSLWGAGSGNTIYF
V gene: TRBV5-5
J gene: TRBJ1-3
clone size: .
D gene: .

CDR3 DNA: TGTGCCAGCAGTACGGACGGAGGATACGAGCAGTACTTC
CDR3 protein: CASSTDGGYEQYF
V gene: TRBV2
J gene: TRBJ2-7
clone size: .
D gene: .

CDR3 DNA: TGTGCCAGCAGTTTGCGACAGGGAGGCTATGGCTACACCTTC
CDR3 protein: CASSLRQGGYGYTF
V gene: TRBV27
J gene: TRBJ1-2
clone size: .
D gene: TRBD1

CDR3 DNA: TGTGCCAGCAGTGACAGATACGAGCAGTACTTC
CDR3 protein: CASSDRYEQYF
V gene: TRBV6-6
J gene: TRBJ2-7
clone size: .
D gene: .

CDR3 DNA: TGTGCTAGCAGCTTCGGGGAACGCCCCTACAATGAGCAGTTCTTC
CDR3 protein: CASSFGERPYNEQFF
V gene: TRBV7-7
J gene: TRBJ2-1
clone size: .
D gene: .

CDR3 DNA: TGTGCCAGCAGTGAAGTTGGACTTTATAATTCACCCCTCCACTTT
CDR3 protein: CASSEVGLYNSPLHF
V gene: TRBV2
J gene: TRBJ1-6
clone size: once
D gene: .

CDR3 DNA: TGCGCCAGCAGGGAGCCGGGACTCAGGCAGAGGACTGAAGCTTTCTTT
CDR3 protein: CASREPGLRQRTEAFF
V gene: TRBV4-1
J gene: TRBJ1-1
clone size: once
D gene: .

CDR3 DNA: TGTGCCAGCAGCTTAATCTTAGGCGGGGAGCTGTTTTTT
CDR3 protein: CASSLILGGELFF
V gene: TRBV7-9
J gene: TRBJ2-2
clone size: once
D gene: .

CDR3 DNA: TGTGCCAGCTCCCCAGGACAGGGTTGGGACAATGAGCAGTTCTTC
CDR3 protein: CASSPGQGWDNEQFF
V gene: TRBV18
J gene: TRBJ2-1
clone size: .
D gene: TRBD1

CDR3 DNA: TGCAGCGTTGAACTGTTAACAGACATTCAGTACTTC
CDR3 protein: CSVELLTDIQYF
V gene: TRBV29-1
J gene: TRBJ2-4
clone size: .
D gene: .

CDR3 DNA: TGTGCCAGCAGTTCCTTAGCGGGGGGCACAGATACGCAGTATTTT
CDR3 protein: CASSSLAGGTDTQYF
V gene: TRBV28
J gene: TRBJ2-3
clone size: .
D gene: TRBD2

CDR3 DNA: TGCAGCGCTGAGACAGGGCTTAGCTCCTACAATGAGCAGTTCTTC
CDR3 protein: CSAETGLSSYNEQFF
V gene: TRBV29-1
J gene: TRBJ2-1
clone size: .
D gene: TRBD1

CDR3 DNA: TGTGCCTTGGGACGGCGGGGACCCTCTGGAAACACCATATATTTT
CDR3 protein: CALGRRGPSGNTIYF
V gene: TRBV30
J gene: TRBJ1-3
clone size: .
D gene: .

CDR3 DNA: TGCGCCAGCAGCTTGGAGGTTAGGCCCCTCTATGGCTACACCTTC
CDR3 protein: CASSLEVRPLYGYTF
V gene: TRBV5-1
J gene: TRBJ1-2
clone size: few
D gene: .

CDR3 DNA: TGTGCCAGCAGCTCCCCGACAGGGATCGGCTATGGCTACACCTTC
CDR3 protein: CASSSPTGIGYGYTF
V gene: TRBV5-5
J gene: TRBJ1-2
clone size: .
D gene: TRBD1

CDR3 DNA: TGTGCCAGCTCAAGGGGTTCGGGAATCGAGCAGTACTTC
CDR3 protein: CASSRGSGIEQYF
V gene: TRBV18
J gene: TRBJ2-7
clone size: .
D gene: .

CDR3 DNA: TGTGCCAGCAGCTCCGACAGGGATTATGAAAAACTGTTTTTT
CDR3 protein: CASSSDRDYEKLFF
V gene: TRBV5-4
J gene: TRBJ1-4
clone size: .
D gene: TRBD1

CDR3 DNA: TGCGCCAGCAGCCAAAGGGCGGGGTGGACTGAAGCTTTCTTT
CDR3 protein: CASSQRAGWTEAFF
V gene: TRBV4-1
J gene: TRBJ1-1
clone size: .
D gene: .

CDR3 DNA: TGTGCCTGGACCGCCCGGGCGGGCGGCTACACCTTC
CDR3 protein: CAWTARAGGYTF
V gene: TRBV30
J gene: TRBJ1-2
clone size: .
D gene: .

CDR3 DNA: TGCGCCAGCACCCCTGGGGGTTCGAACACTGAAGCTTTCTTT
CDR3 protein: CASTPGGSNTEAFF
V gene: TRBV10-2
J gene: TRBJ1-1
clone size: .
D gene: .